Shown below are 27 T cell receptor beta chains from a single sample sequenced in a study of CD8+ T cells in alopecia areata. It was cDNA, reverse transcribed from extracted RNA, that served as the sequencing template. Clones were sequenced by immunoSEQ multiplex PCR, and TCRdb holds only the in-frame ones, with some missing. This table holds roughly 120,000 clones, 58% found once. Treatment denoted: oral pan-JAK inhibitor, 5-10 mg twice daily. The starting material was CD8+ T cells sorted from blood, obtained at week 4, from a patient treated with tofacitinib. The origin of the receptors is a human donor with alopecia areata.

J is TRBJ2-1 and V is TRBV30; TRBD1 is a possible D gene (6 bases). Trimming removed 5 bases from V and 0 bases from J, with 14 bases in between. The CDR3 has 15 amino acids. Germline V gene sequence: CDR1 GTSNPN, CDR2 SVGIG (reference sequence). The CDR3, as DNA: TGTGCCTGGGGCGGACAGAGTAGCTCCTACAATGAGCAGTTCTTC. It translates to CAWGGQSSSYNEQFF.

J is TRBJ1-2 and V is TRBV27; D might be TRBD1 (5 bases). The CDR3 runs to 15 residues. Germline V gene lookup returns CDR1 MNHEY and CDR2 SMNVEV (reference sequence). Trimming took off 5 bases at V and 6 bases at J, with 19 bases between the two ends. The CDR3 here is CASSPSSGAHHGYTF. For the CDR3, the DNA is TGTGCCAGCAGTCCCTCTTCCGGGGCCCACCATGGCTACACCTTC.

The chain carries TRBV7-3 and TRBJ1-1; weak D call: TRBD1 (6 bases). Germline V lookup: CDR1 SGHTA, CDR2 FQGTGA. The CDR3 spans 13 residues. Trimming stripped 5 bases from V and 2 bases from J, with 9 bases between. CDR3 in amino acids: CASSTGHNTEAFF. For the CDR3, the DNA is TGTGCCAGCAGCACAGGGCATAACACTGAAGCTTTCTTT.

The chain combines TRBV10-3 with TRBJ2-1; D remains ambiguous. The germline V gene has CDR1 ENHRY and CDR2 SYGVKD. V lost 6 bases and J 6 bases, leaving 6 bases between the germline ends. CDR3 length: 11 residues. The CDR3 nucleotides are TGTGCCATCAGAAACCTCAATGAGCAGTTCTTC. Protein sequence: CAIRNLNEQFF.

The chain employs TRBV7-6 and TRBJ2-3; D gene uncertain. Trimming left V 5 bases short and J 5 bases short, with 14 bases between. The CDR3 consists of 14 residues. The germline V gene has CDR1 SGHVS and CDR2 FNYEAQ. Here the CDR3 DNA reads TGTGCCAGCAGCCCCCGGTTAATAGGAGATACGCAGTATTTT. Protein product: CASSPRLIGDTQYF.

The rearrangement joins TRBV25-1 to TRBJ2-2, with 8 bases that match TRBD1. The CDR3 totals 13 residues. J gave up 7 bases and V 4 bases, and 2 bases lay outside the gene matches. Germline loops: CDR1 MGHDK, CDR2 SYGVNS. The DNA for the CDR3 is TGTGCCAGCAGTGGACAGGGGATCGGGGAGCTGTTTTTT. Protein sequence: CASSGQGIGELFF.

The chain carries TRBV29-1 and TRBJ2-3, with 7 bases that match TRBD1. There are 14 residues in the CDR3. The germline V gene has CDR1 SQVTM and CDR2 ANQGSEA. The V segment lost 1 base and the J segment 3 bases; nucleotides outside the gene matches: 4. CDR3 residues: CSVEGTGVTDTQYF. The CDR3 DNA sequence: TGCAGCGTTGAAGGAACAGGGGTGACAGATACGCAGTATTTT.

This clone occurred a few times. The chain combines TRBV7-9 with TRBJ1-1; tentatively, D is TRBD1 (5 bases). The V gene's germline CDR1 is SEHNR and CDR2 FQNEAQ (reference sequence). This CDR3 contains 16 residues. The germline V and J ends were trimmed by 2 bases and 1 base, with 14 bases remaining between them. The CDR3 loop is CASSLIETAKNTEAFF. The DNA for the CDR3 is TGTGCCAGCAGCTTAATAGAGACAGCGAAGAACACTGAAGCTTTCTTT.

The CDR3 DNA is TGTGCCAGCAGCCCCTCATCAGTAGCGGTTCAAGAGACCCAGTACTTC. Amino acid sequence: CASSPSSVAVQETQYF. This chain links TRBV7-9 with TRBJ2-5; possibly TRBD2 for D (6 bases). Germline CDR1 is SEHNR and CDR2 is FQNEAQ (reference sequence). The CDR3 totals 16 residues. Trimming pared 5 bases from V and 2 bases from J, leaving 18 bases between. Based on the CDR3 plus reference TRBV7-9 and TRBJ2-5, the full variable domain is DTGVSQNPRHKITKRGQNVTFRCDPISEHNRLYWYRQTLGQGPEFLTYFQNEAQLEKSRLLSDRFSAERPKGSFSTLEIQRTEQGDSAMYLCASSPSSVAVQETQYFGPGTRLLVL.

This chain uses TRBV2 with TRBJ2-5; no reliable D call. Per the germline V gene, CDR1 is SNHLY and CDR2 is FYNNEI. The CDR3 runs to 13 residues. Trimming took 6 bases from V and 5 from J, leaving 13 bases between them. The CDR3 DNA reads TGTGCCAGCAGCCCCCAGCCTGGGGAGACCCAGTACTTC. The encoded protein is CASSPQPGETQYF. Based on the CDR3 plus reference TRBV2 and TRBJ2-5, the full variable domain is EPEVTQTPSHQVTQMGQEVILRCVPISNHLYFYWYRQILGQKVEFLVSFYNNEISEKSEIFDDQFSVERPDGSNFTLKIRSTKLEDSAMYFCASSPQPGETQYFGPGTRLLVL.

CDR3 nucleotide sequence: TGCAGCATAGTGGAGGAGAGCTCCTACAATGAGCAGTTCTTC. The encoded protein is CSIVEESSYNEQFF. The V call is TRBV29-1, the J call TRBJ2-1, with TRBD2 as a possible D gene (5 bases). From germline, CDR1 is SQVTM and CDR2 ANQGSEA. Trimming pared 8 bases from V and 0 bases from J, leaving 14 bases between. CDR3 length equals 14 residues.

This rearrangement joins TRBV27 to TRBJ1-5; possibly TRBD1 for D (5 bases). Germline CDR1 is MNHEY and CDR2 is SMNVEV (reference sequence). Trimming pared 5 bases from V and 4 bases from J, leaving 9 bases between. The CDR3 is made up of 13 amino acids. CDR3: CASSEQDNQPQHF. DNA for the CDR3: TGTGCCAGCAGTGAACAGGATAATCAGCCCCAGCATTTT.

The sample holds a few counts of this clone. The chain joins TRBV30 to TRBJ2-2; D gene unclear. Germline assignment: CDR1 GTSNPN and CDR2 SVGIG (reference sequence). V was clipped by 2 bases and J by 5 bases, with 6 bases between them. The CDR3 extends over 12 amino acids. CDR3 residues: CAWSPITGELFF. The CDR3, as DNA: TGTGCCTGGAGTCCTATAACCGGGGAGCTGTTTTTT.

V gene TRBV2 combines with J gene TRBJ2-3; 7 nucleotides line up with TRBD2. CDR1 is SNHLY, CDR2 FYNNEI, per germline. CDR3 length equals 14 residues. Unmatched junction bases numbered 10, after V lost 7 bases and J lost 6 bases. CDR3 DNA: TGTGCCAGCAAGGGTGCTAGCGGACCGGATACGCAGTATTTT. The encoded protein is CASKGASGPDTQYF. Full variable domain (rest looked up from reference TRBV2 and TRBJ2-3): EPEVTQTPSHQVTQMGQEVILRCVPISNHLYFYWYRQILGQKVEFLVSFYNNEISEKSEIFDDQFSVERPDGSNFTLKIRSTKLEDSAMYFCASKGASGPDTQYFGPGTRLTVL.

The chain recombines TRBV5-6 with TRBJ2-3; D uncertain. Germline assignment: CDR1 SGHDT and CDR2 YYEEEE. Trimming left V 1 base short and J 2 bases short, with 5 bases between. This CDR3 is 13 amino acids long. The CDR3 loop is CASSLRDTDTQYF. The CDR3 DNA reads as TGTGCCAGCAGCTTGAGGGACACAGATACGCAGTATTTT.

CDR3 sequence: CASSYSPRLTQYF. The CDR3 bases are TGTGCCAGCAGTTACTCTCCCCGTTTGACCCAGTACTTC. The chain carries TRBV6-5 and TRBJ2-5; D call uncertain. Germline assignment: CDR1 MNHEY and CDR2 SVGAGI. This CDR3 has 13 residues. Deletions cut 0 bases from V and 7 bases from J, with 9 bases between.

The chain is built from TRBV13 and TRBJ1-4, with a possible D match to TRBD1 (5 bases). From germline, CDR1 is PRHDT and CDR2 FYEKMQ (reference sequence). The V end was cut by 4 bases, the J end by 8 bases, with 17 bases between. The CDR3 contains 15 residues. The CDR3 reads CASSSTDMVREKLFF. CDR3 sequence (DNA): TGTGCCAGCAGCTCCACGGACATGGTGAGAGAAAAACTGTTTTTT.

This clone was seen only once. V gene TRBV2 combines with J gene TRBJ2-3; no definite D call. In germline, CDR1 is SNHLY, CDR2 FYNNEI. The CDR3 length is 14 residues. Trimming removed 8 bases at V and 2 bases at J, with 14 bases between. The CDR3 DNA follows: TGTGCCAGCGCTAACGCAGGTCCCACAGATACGCAGTATTTT. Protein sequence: CASANAGPTDTQYF.

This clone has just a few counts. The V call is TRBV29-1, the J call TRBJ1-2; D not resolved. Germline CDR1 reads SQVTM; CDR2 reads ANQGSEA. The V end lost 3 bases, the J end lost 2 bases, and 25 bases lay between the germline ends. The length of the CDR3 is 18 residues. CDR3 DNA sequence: TGCAGCGTTGATGAAAGGTCGGGATATGGGCAGAGAAACTATGGCTACACCTTC. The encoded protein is CSVDERSGYGQRNYGYTF.

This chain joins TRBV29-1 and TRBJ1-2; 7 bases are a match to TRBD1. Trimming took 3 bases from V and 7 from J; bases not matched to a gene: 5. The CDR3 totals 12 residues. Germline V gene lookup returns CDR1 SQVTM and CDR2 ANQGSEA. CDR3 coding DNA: TGCAGCGTTGATCCGGGGGACAGTGGCTACACCTTC. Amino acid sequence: CSVDPGDSGYTF.

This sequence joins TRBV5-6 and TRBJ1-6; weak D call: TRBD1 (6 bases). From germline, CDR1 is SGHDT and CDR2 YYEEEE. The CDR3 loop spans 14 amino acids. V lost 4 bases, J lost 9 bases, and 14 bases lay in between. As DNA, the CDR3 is TGTGCCAGCAGCAACAGACAGGAACTTTCACCCCTCCACTTT. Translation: CASSNRQELSPLHF.

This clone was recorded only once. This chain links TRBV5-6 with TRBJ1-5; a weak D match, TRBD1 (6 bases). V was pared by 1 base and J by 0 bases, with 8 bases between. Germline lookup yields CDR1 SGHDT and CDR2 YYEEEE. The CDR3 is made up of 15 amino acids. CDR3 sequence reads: CASSLRDNSNQPQHF. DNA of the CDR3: TGTGCCAGCAGCTTGCGGGACAATAGCAATCAGCCCCAGCATTTT.

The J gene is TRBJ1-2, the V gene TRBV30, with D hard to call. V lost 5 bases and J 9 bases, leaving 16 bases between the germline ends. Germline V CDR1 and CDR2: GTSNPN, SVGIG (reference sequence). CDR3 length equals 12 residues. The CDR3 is CAWPSGFDRYTF. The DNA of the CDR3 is TGTGCCTGGCCATCGGGATTTGATCGCTACACCTTC.

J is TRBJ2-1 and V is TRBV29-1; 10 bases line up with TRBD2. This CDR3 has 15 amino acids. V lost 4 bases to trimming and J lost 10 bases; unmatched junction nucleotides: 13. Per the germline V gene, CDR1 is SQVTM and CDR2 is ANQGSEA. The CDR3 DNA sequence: TGCAGCGTTGGATCCGTAAGCGGGGGGGCCGACGAGCAGTTCTTC. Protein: CSVGSVSGGADEQFF.

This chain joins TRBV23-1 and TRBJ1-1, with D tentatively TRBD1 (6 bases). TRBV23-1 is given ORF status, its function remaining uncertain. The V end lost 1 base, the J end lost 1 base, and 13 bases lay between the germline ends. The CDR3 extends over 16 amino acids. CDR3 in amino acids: CASSQFDRTGNTEAFF. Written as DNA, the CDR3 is TGCGCCAGCAGTCAATTTGACAGGACGGGGAACACTGAAGCTTTCTTT.

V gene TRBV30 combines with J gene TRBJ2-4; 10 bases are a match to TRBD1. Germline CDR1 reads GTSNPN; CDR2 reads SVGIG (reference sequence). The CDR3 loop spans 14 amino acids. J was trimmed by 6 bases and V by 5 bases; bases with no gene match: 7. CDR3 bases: TGTGCCTGGGGACCGGGACAGGGGTCAAACATTCAGTACTTC. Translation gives CAWGPGQGSNIQYF.

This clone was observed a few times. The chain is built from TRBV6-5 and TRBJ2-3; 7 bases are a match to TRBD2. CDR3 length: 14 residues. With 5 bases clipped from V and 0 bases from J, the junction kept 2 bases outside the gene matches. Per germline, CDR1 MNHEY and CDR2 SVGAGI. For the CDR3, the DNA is TGTGCCAGCAGTGGACTAGGGAGCACAGATACGCAGTATTTT. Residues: CASSGLGSTDTQYF.